This T cell receptor beta chain was captured by sequencing in a study of T cell responses to AZD1222 COVID-19 vaccine. Germline CDR1 is SGDLS and CDR2 is YYNGEE. With V trimmed by 0 bases and J by 3 bases, 7 bases remained unmatched. This CDR3 is 19 amino acids long. Some clones are missing from TCRdb's copy, which holds only in-frame ones; the method was immunoSEQ multiplex PCR. Among more than 75,000 clones listed, almost 90% were seen once. The sample in question was peripheral blood, obtained on day 0 of AZD1222 vaccination. V is TRBV9 and J is TRBJ2-2, with TRBD2 matching over 14 bases. This sequence originates from an adult in good health. CDR3 sequence: CASSVARLAGGPDTGELFF. CDR3 nucleotide sequence: TGTGCCAGCAGCGTAGCTCGACTAGCGGGAGGGCCAGACACCGGGGAGCTGTTTTTT.